This T cell receptor (beta chain) was captured by sequencing in a study of blood T cell repertoires in COVID-19 (dated by TCRdb to about 2020). Study-level background: Collaborator samples came from the United States, Italy and Spain and covered acute and convalescent phases of COVID-19. The prospective study material was composed of cDNA or gDNA derived from T cells, B-cell-depleted T cells, or PBMCs. Subjects who had been exposed to COVID-19, were actively infected with it, or had recovered from it provided the deeply sampled blood TCRbeta repertoires that made up the dataset. The repertoires were released in a freely available public database intended as a resource for research on the immune response to SARS-CoV-2. The samples were drawn from two sources: the first 160 participants of the ongoing ImmuneRACE study, and 950 to 1,500 subjects contributed by 6 global collaborators. The sample metadata nearly always contained a de-identified subject ID, COVID-19 status, age in years and sex. HLA class I and class II types, where available, came from metadata supplied by the sample provider rather than from assay-based typing. The paper's findings and limits, for the study overall: How much clinical and demographic metadata was included differed by source and by participant, and the metadata was provided uncurated.

Enrolling through a virtual design, the prospective study's participants ranged in age from roughly 18 to 90 years and lived across more than 20 United States geographic areas. In the prospective study, participants were assigned to cohorts based on the clinical history participants reported in a screening survey and a study questionnaire. For ImmuneRACE Cohort 3, a participant was defined as recovered based on two consecutive negative NP/OP PCR tests, clearance by a healthcare professional, or resolution of symptoms. Each participant in the prospective study had whole blood, serum and a nasopharyngeal or oropharyngeal swab collected by mobile phlebotomists. Participants in the prospective study had the option to provide additional blood draws and questionnaires over a roughly two-month period. Before DNA extraction, prospective study blood samples were shipped either frozen or at room temperature.

On this clone itself: Its antigen target is currently unknown. No base-level quality is on record; no much larger clone is a single base apart.

TCRbeta CDR3 regions were amplified from genomic DNA using the immunoSEQ Assay, a bias-controlled multiplex PCR. For the original study's pipeline: Nucleated cell counts per sample were estimated from amplification of reference gene primers within the assay. To quantify the absolute abundance of each unique TCRbeta CDR3 rearrangement, sequence reads were collapsed and filtered. For each sample, productive Simpson clonality was calculated by taking the square root of Simpson's diversity index across productive rearrangements. TCRdb limited this immuneACCESS table to in-frame rearrangements with V and J called. A share of clones is missing; checked studies link under half to unresolved V genes, and the rest is unexplained. Clonal size and the V and J genes are those of that table, whereas D and trimming came from the DNA. Here the sample has some 300,000 clones; approximately 90% occur a single time. Around 9.5% of the sample is held by the ten biggest clonotypes.

The trim is 5 bases for V and 10 bases for J, with a gap of 21 bases between the germline ends. The CDR3 spans 14 residues, from the cysteine through the phenylalanine. The DNA shown is the 42-base CDR3, in frame from base 1. CDR1 SGHTA and CDR2 FQGNSA were looked up in the germline V gene. The sequence was obtained from a woman in her thirties or forties who had recovered from COVID-19. The chain joins TRBV7-2 to TRBJ2-7; TRBD1 might be the D gene, on 6 matching bases. Material for sequencing was PBMCs or T cells enriched from blood (not recorded which). The base sequence is TGTGCCAGCAGCCCTGGACAGTATAGCTGGGTTCAGTACTTC. This is translated as CASSPGQYSWVQYF.